These 14 T cell receptor beta chains came from one sample sequenced in a study of shared clonotypes between healthy human individuals. Selected positively for CCR7 and CD45RO-negative, naive CD8 cells excluded terminally differentiated effector memory CD45RA+ cells. Here immunoSEQ multiplex PCR was the method, and the copy in TCRdb shows in-frame clones only, minus some. The data show about 680,000 clones, roughly 94% seen once. Material for sequencing was naive CD8+ T cells sorted from blood. These receptors came from a man younger than 45 in good health.

This clone was detected only once. The rearrangement links TRBV7-9 to TRBJ2-3; D unresolved. This CDR3 is 15 amino acids long. Germline values: CDR1 SEHNR, CDR2 FQNEAQ (reference sequence). With 5 bases removed from V and 4 bases from J, the gap between germline ends came to 16 bases. CDR3 DNA sequence: TGTGCCAGCAGCCCAGGAGCCCGAGTGGCAGATACGCAGTATTTT. This translates into CASSPGARVADTQYF. Drawing the rest from reference TRBV7-9 and TRBJ2-3, the complete variable domain is DTGVSQNPRHKITKRGQNVTFRCDPISEHNRLYWYRQTLGQGPEFLTYFQNEAQLEKSRLLSDRFSAERPKGSFSTLEIQRTEQGDSAMYLCASSPGARVADTQYFGPGTRLTVL.

V and J are TRBV7-9 and TRBJ2-7; D possibly matches TRBD1 or TRBD2 (6 bases each). Germline values: CDR1 SEHNR, CDR2 FQNEAQ (reference sequence). Trimming took 6 bases from V and 5 from J, leaving 11 bases between them. The CDR3 contains 12 residues. This CDR3 reads CASREGVDEQYF. The CDR3 DNA reads TGTGCCAGCAGGGAGGGGGTCGACGAGCAGTACTTC.

To note about this clone: Relative to the germline gene, one junction end is altered; a read error may explain this. The chain couples TRBV7-9 to TRBJ2-5, with TRBD2 matching 9 bases. The CDR3 spans 14 residues. From germline, CDR1 is SEHNR and CDR2 FQNEAQ (reference sequence). The CDR3 protein is CASSLAGEWETQYF. The CDR3 DNA reads TGTGCCAGCAGTTTAGCGGGAGAGTGGGAGACCCAGTACTTC.

The chain combines TRBV5-1 with TRBJ2-7; D remains unclear. Trimming stripped 2 bases from V and 2 bases from J, with 8 bases between. Germline CDR1 reads SGHRS; CDR2 reads YFSETQ. The CDR3 covers 13 residues. The CDR3 sequence is CASSFGSAYEQYF. CDR3 in DNA: TGCGCCAGCAGCTTCGGCAGCGCCTACGAGCAGTACTTC.

This chain joins TRBV6-6 and TRBJ2-1; D gene uncertain. The germline gives CDR1 MNHNY, CDR2 SVGAGI (reference sequence). There are 15 residues in the CDR3. Trimming cost V 6 bases and J 6 bases, with 18 bases left between them. The CDR3: CASSSSVELGNEQFF. The CDR3 bases are TGTGCCAGCAGCTCTTCGGTGGAGTTAGGCAATGAGCAGTTCTTC.

The chain has TRBV7-9 and TRBJ2-1; perhaps TRBD2 as D (5 bases). The CDR3 contains 13 residues. Germline V gene sequence: CDR1 SEHNR, CDR2 FQNEAQ (reference sequence). The V gene lost 4 bases and the J gene lost 8 bases, with 12 bases spanning the gap. CDR3 nucleotides: TGTGCCAGCAGCTCAACTAGTGACCATGAGCAGTTCTTC. Amino acids: CASSSTSDHEQFF.

The V gene is TRBV27, the J gene TRBJ1-1; D might be TRBD1 (5 bases). The CDR3 runs 13 residues. V lost 5 bases to trimming and J lost 4 bases, with 11 bases between them. Germline V lookup: CDR1 MNHEY, CDR2 SMNVEV (reference sequence). CDR3 bases: TGTGCCAGCAGTCTGGGACCGTTCACTGAAGCTTTCTTT. This gives the protein CASSLGPFTEAFF.

The chain employs TRBV19 and TRBJ2-1; 11 bases are shared with TRBD1. Germline-derived CDR1 and CDR2 are LNHDA and SQIVND (reference sequence). The CDR3 has 15 amino acids. V trimming: 4 bases; J trimming: 7 bases; junction bases outside the gene matches: 6. The CDR3 is CASSTWTGGKNEQFF. In DNA, the CDR3 is TGTGCCAGTAGTACTTGGACAGGGGGCAAGAATGAGCAGTTCTTC. Drawing the rest from reference TRBV19 and TRBJ2-1, the complete variable domain is DGGITQSPKYLFRKEGQNVTLSCEQNLNHDAMYWYRQDPGQGLRLIYYSQIVNDFQKGDIAEGYSVSREKKESFPLTVTSAQKNPTAFYLCASSTWTGGKNEQFFGPGTRLTVL.

The chain combines TRBV15 with TRBJ2-7, with 9 bases identical to TRBD1. This CDR3 is built from 15 residues. V was pared by 6 bases and J by 3 bases, with 9 bases of the junction left unmatched. The germline V gene has CDR1 LNHNV and CDR2 YYDKDF (reference sequence). The CDR3 DNA reads as TGTGCCACCAGTATCCCCGGGACAGGGAACTACGAGCAGTACTTC. Protein sequence: CATSIPGTGNYEQYF.

This clone was seen only once. The V call is TRBV5-4, the J call TRBJ1-2; 7 bases map to TRBD1. CDR3 size: 13 residues. J was trimmed by 7 bases and V by 5 bases; bases with no gene match: 8. Germline V lookup: CDR1 SGHNT, CDR2 YYREEE (reference sequence). This chain's CDR3 is CASSSSTGAGYTF. CDR3 in DNA: TGTGCCAGCAGTTCCTCCACAGGGGCTGGCTACACCTTC. Combining the CDR3 with reference TRBV5-4 and TRBJ1-2 gives the whole variable domain ETGVTQSPTHLIKTRGQQVTLRCSSQSGHNTVSWYQQALGQGPQFIFQYYREEENGRGNFPPRFSGLQFPNYSSELNVNALELDDSALYLCASSSSTGAGYTFGSGTRLTVV.

CDR3 sequence: CASTELAVGSHEQFF. The DNA of the CDR3 is TGTGCCAGCACCGAGTTAGCGGTGGGTAGCCATGAGCAGTTCTTC. The rearrangement links TRBV6-5 to TRBJ2-1, with D possibly TRBD2 on 6 matching bases. The CDR3 extends over 15 amino acids. Per the germline V gene, CDR1 is MNHEY and CDR2 is SVGAGI. Trimming shortened V by 7 bases and J by 8 bases, and 21 bases separated the two germline ends.

The V and J genes are TRBV5-8 and TRBJ2-1; D may be TRBD1 (6 bases). Germline V lookup: CDR1 SGHTS, CDR2 YDEGEE. Trimming removed 2 bases from V and 3 bases from J, with 9 bases in between. CDR3 length equals 14 residues. DNA of the CDR3: TGTGCCAGCAGCTTCACCAGGGGCTACAATGAGCAGTTCTTC. It translates to CASSFTRGYNEQFF.

This rearrangement joins TRBV9 to TRBJ2-2, with 10 nucleotides matching TRBD2. Germline CDR1 SGDLS, CDR2 YYNGEE. CDR3 length: 19 residues. V lost 0 bases and J lost 2; bases outside the gene matches: 10. The CDR3 sequence: CASSVEISGGRINTGELFF. The CDR3 region has the DNA TGTGCCAGCAGCGTAGAGATTAGCGGGGGGCGTATTAACACCGGGGAGCTGTTTTTT.

The chain carries TRBV7-9 and TRBJ2-5, with D maybe TRBD1 (5 bases). Between the trimmed V and J ends, which lost 5 bases and 2 bases, there was a span of 18 bases. The CDR3 has 16 residues. CDR1 and CDR2 (germline): SEHNR, FQNEAQ (reference sequence). CDR3 nucleotide sequence: TGTGCCAGCAGCCACGACAGAGATTATGGGCAAGAGACCCAGTACTTC. This gives the protein CASSHDRDYGQETQYF. Using reference TRBV7-9 and TRBJ2-5 for the parts outside the CDR3, the full variable domain is DTGVSQNPRHKITKRGQNVTFRCDPISEHNRLYWYRQTLGQGPEFLTYFQNEAQLEKSRLLSDRFSAERPKGSFSTLEIQRTEQGDSAMYLCASSHDRDYGQETQYFGPGTRLLVL.